These 3 T cell receptor beta chains share one sample of origin, sequenced in a study of T-cell reconstitution after alpha-beta-depleted transplantation in children. Using unique molecular identifiers, the investigators prepared the TCRbeta library. MiXCR, applied by TCRdb to the PCR reads, yields one record per CDR3 protein. There are 700,000 to 850,000 distinct CDR3 sequences in the sample; 15% to 20% occur only once, and under 6% lies in the top ten. Material: PBMCs, mostly from graft donor cells, obtained 360 days after TCRalphabeta/CD19-depleted stem cell transplant. These receptors all come from a male patient younger than 18 who had a stem cell transplant for acute lymphoblastic leukemia, so the T cells may come from the graft donor.

This clonotype turned up a few times. V usage is TRBV25-1 and J usage is TRBJ2-1; no definite D call. Trimming shortened V by 6 bases and J by 10 bases, and 10 bases separated the two germline ends. There are 11 residues in the CDR3. CDR1 and CDR2 from the germline V gene are MGHDK and SYGVNS. The CDR3 region is CASRVFLEQFF. The DNA of the CDR3 is TGTGCCAGCAGGGTCTTTTTGGAGCAGTTCTTC.

This clonotype was found a few times. The chain employs TRBV2 and TRBJ2-7; 9 bases map to TRBD2. V lost 2 bases and J lost 3; bases outside the gene matches: 14. The CDR3 runs 18 residues. CDR1 SNHLY and CDR2 FYNNEI come from the germline V gene. The CDR3 is CASSERSPGTSWFYEQYF. The CDR3 DNA reads TGTGCCAGCAGTGAACGGTCCCCCGGGACTAGCTGGTTCTACGAGCAGTACTTC.

This clonotype has a handful of counts. The V and J genes are TRBV5-1 and TRBJ2-1; 9 bases line up with TRBD2. This CDR3 is 16 amino acids long. Germline V gene sequence: CDR1 SGHRS, CDR2 YFSETQ. With 1 base clipped from V and 4 bases from J, the junction kept 6 bases outside the gene matches. The CDR3 reads CASSLLTSGAYNEQFF. As DNA, the CDR3 is TGCGCCAGCAGCTTGCTGACTAGCGGTGCTTACAATGAGCAGTTCTTC. The entire variable domain, with the rest obtained from reference TRBV5-1 and TRBJ2-1, is as follows: KAGVTQTPRYLIKTRGQQVTLSCSPISGHRSVSWYQQTPGQGLQFLFEYFSETQRNKGNFPGRFSGRQFSNSRSEMNVSTLELGDSALYLCASSLLTSGAYNEQFFGPGTRLTVL.